This passage covers 32 T cell receptor beta chains from one sample sequenced in a study of CD8+CD57+ T cells in acquired aplastic anemia. The authors sequenced patients whose flow cytometry had shown CD8+CD57+ cell expansion. The TCR beta profiling, which covered VDJ combination and CDR3 sequence, was carried out using genomic DNA as the template. TCRdb re-analysed the reads in MiXCR, keeping a single row per CDR3 protein. The sample carries 200,000 to 300,000 distinct CDR3 sequences, approximately 82% recorded once. Material: sorted CD4+, CD8+, or CD8+CD57+ T cells (not recorded which) from PBMCs. The receptor source for this set is a human donor with aplastic anemia.

As concerns this clonotype: At one boundary the junction diverges from the germline segment, which might be a read error. V gene TRBV9 combines with J gene TRBJ2-5; D remains ambiguous. Germline CDR1 reads SGDLS; CDR2 reads YYNGEE. This CDR3 comprises 16 residues. CDR3 region: CASRVGHLASQETQYF. CDR3 DNA: TGTGCCAGCAGGGTAGGGCATTTAGCCTCCCAAGAGACCCAGTACTTC.

V and J are TRBV7-9 and TRBJ1-2; tentatively, D is TRBD1 (5 bases). The CDR3 length is 15 residues. The V gene's germline CDR1 is SEHNR and CDR2 FQNEAQ (reference sequence). The germline V and J ends were trimmed by 3 bases and 13 bases, with 24 bases remaining between them. The CDR3 nucleotides are TGTGCCAGCAGCTTGACGGGTAGCTCCGGGGCTGACGTCACCTTC. Residues: CASSLTGSSGADVTF.

The J gene is TRBJ1-2, the V gene TRBV7-9, with D hard to call. Germline loops: CDR1 SEHNR, CDR2 FQNEAQ (reference sequence). V lost 3 bases and J 11 bases, leaving 22 bases between the germline ends. The CDR3 is 15 residues long. The CDR3 coding sequence is TGTGCCAGCAGCTTGACAAGGAGCGGCGAGTATGATTACACCTTC. Its translation is CASSLTRSGEYDYTF. Full variable domain (outside the CDR3, taken from reference TRBV7-9 and TRBJ1-2): DTGVSQNPRHKITKRGQNVTFRCDPISEHNRLYWYRQTLGQGPEFLTYFQNEAQLEKSRLLSDRFSAERPKGSFSTLEIQRTEQGDSAMYLCASSLTRSGEYDYTFGSGTRLTVV.

The V gene is TRBV4-3, the J gene TRBJ2-7; D perhaps matches TRBD1 (6 bases). The CDR3 consists of 15 residues. Germline V lookup: CDR1 LGHNA, CDR2 YSLEER. V dropped 6 bases and J dropped 2 bases, with 17 bases sitting between them. The CDR3 DNA reads as TGCGCCAGCAGACATACAACAGGGACGACCTACGAGCAGTACTTC. It encodes CASRHTTGTTYEQYF.

The chain combines TRBV10-3 with TRBJ2-7, with 8 bases that match TRBD1. The CDR3 has 15 amino acids. Unmatched junction bases numbered 16, after V lost 8 bases and J lost 7 bases. Germline-derived CDR1 and CDR2 are ENHRY and SYGVKD. The CDR3 DNA is TGTGCCATCCATTCAGGGACAGGCCTCCGGGGAGAGCAGTACTTC. Translated, it gives CAIHSGTGLRGEQYF.

In regard to this clonotype: This likely comes from a read error, as the CDR3 has no conserved phenylalanine or tryptophan at its end. The DNA is omitted, as the CDR3 cannot be located on it reliably, and the CDR3 follows TCRdb's listing. The J gene is TRBJ2-1, the V gene TRBV7-2. The CDR3 length equals 13 residues, ends included. CDR1 and CDR2 from the germline V gene are SGHTA and FQGNSA. The CDR3 reads CASSEAGVHDPQY.

The V gene is TRBV7-3, the J gene TRBJ1-1, with D possibly being TRBD1 (5 bases). CDR3 size: 15 residues. Trimming removed 4 bases at V and 13 bases at J, with 25 bases between. CDR1 and CDR2 from the germline V gene are SGHTA and FQGTGA. The CDR3 reads CASSSRGEADTEYFF. CDR3 nucleotide sequence: TGTGCCAGCAGCTCCCGGGGGGAGGCAGATACGGAGTATTTCTTT.

This clonotype appeared a few times. In this CDR3 the conserved last residue, phenylalanine or tryptophan, is missing, so a read error is likely. The DNA is left out, because the CDR3 cannot be placed on it with certainty; the CDR3 is given as TCRdb lists it. The chain combines TRBV9 with TRBJ2-3; TRBD1 is the table's D call, not checked against the DNA. The CDR3 is 13 amino acids long, termini counted. The germline CDR1 and CDR2 sequences are SGDLS and YYNGEE. CDR3: CASSDDSASSNSL.

This chain uses TRBV10-3 with TRBJ2-7; TRBD2 agrees at 11 bases. There are 15 residues in the CDR3. The germline V gene encodes CDR1 ENHRY and CDR2 SYGVKD. V shed 4 bases and J 1 base; nucleotides not matched to a gene: 3. The CDR3 coding sequence is TGTGCCATCAGTGGTTCTAGCGGGGGGTCCTACGAGCAGTACTTC. It is translated as CAISGSSGGSYEQYF.

As to this clonotype: The conserved phenylalanine or tryptophan normally closing the CDR3 is absent here, so this likely arose from a read error. The DNA is left out, because the CDR3 cannot be placed on it with certainty; the CDR3 is given as TCRdb lists it. The CDR3 loop is CATSRGSEHGAQDLGP. The rearrangement links TRBV15 to TRBJ2-6; TRBD2, the table's D call, was not compared with the DNA. Both ends counted, the CDR3 spans 16 residues. CDR1 LNHNV and CDR2 YYDKDF come from the germline V gene (reference sequence).

The chain uses TRBV5-8 and TRBJ2-6, with D possibly called TRBD1 or TRBD2 (5 bases each). Germline loops: CDR1 SGHTS, CDR2 YDEGEE. Trimming took off 5 bases at V and 4 bases at J, with 16 bases between the two ends. CDR3 length: 16 amino acids. The CDR3 region has the DNA TGTGCCAGCAGTTTTGGGGGTAGCTACGGGGCCAACGTCCTGACTTTC. It specifies CASSFGGSYGANVLTF.

This sequence joins TRBV9 and TRBJ2-3; D could derive from TRBD1 or TRBD2 (5 bases each). CDR1 is SGDLS, CDR2 YYNGEE, per germline. The CDR3 covers 15 residues. V was clipped by 3 bases and J by 14 bases, with 25 bases between them. CDR3 loop: CASSAEVGTTEALYF. The CDR3 nucleotides read TGTGCCAGCAGCGCCGAGGTGGGGACCACTGAAGCTTTGTATTTT.

As to this clonotype: The junction differs from germline at one of its ends, possibly a read error. The chain is built from TRBV7-3 and TRBJ2-3, with a weak D call TRBD1 (6 bases). Germline assignment: CDR1 SGHTA and CDR2 FQGTGA. The CDR3 spans 14 residues. The CDR3 here is CASRHREGTEAFFF. The CDR3 DNA sequence: TGTGCCAGCAGACACAGGGAAGGCACTGAAGCGTTCTTTTTT.

On this clonotype itself: A much larger clone differs from this one at a single base, so this may be a read error. As the CDR3 is not closed by the conserved phenylalanine or tryptophan, this likely results from a read error. The limits of the CDR3 on the DNA are not certain, so only TCRdb's listed CDR3 is given. This chain joins TRBV9 and TRBJ2-3; TRBD1 is the table's D call and was not checked against the DNA. Germline CDR1 and CDR2: SGDLS and YYNGEE. The CDR3 is 13 amino acids in total, end residues counted. CDR3 amino acids: CASSVGVSRKQPL.

A note on this clonotype: One end of the junction is discordant with germline, which a read error may explain. The V gene is TRBV2, the J gene TRBJ2-7; possible D gene TRBD1, 5 bases. The germline gives CDR1 SNHLY, CDR2 FYNNEI. The CDR3 runs 13 residues. CDR3 DNA: TGTGCCAGCAGTGAAGGGGTGACAGATAAGCAGTATTTC. This sequence encodes CASSEGVTDKQYF.

The genes are TRBV2 and TRBJ2-7; D unclear. Trimming shortened V by 6 bases and J by 3 bases, and 3 bases separated the two germline ends. Germline V lookup: CDR1 SNHLY, CDR2 FYNNEI. The CDR3 is made up of 10 amino acids. Here the CDR3 reads CASRDYEQYF. CDR3 DNA: TGTGCCAGCAGAGACTACGAGCAGTACTTC.

About this clonotype itself: One end of the junction fails to match germline, which may point to a read error. The chain recombines TRBV9 with TRBJ1-2; D gene ambiguous. Germline-derived CDR1 and CDR2 are SGDLS and YYNGEE. The length of the CDR3 is 14 residues. The chain's CDR3 is CASGGAEHIQCFAF. CDR3 DNA: TGTGCCAGCGGAGGAGCTGAGCACATTCAGTGCTTCGCCTTC.

The chain employs TRBV29-1 and TRBJ1-3; D unresolved. The CDR3 covers 14 residues. V lost 4 bases, J lost 0 bases, and 10 bases lay in between. Germline V lookup: CDR1 SQVTM, CDR2 ANQGSEA. This chain's CDR3 is CSVGENISGNTIYF. The CDR3 DNA reads TGCAGCGTTGGGGAGAATATCTCTGGAAACACCATATATTTT.

The chain links TRBV4-3 to TRBJ1-5; D ambiguous. Per the germline V gene, CDR1 is LGHNA and CDR2 is YSLEER. V lost 0 bases and J lost 4, with 10 bases in between. The CDR3 is 15 residues long. This CDR3 reads CASSQEVGLNQPQHF. The CDR3 DNA reads TGCGCCAGCAGCCAAGAGGTAGGGTTGAATCAGCCCCAGCATTTT.

With regard to this clonotype: At one of its ends the junction is not consistent with the germline gene, which may arise from a read error. The V call is TRBV7-2, the J call TRBJ2-3; D assignment may be TRBD1 or TRBD2 (5 bases each). Germline V CDR1 and CDR2: SGHTA, FQGNSA. The length of the CDR3 is 14 residues. CDR3 DNA: TGTGCCAGCAGCTTACCGGGTAGCTACGGGGCCAACGATTTT. Protein product: CASSLPGSYGANDF.

Written as DNA, the CDR3 is TGTGCCAGCAGTCCTAGCGGGGGGCCTGGAGATACGCAGTATTTT. Encoded protein: CASSPSGGPGDTQYF. The V call is TRBV12-3 or TRBV12-4, the J call TRBJ2-3, with TRBD2 matching 11 bases. V lost 5 bases to trimming and J lost 5 bases; unmatched junction nucleotides: 6. CDR3 length: 15 residues.

Regarding this clonotype: At one end, the junction sequence differs from germline, possibly due to a read error. This chain joins TRBV7-9 and TRBJ2-3; possibly TRBD1 or TRBD2 for D (6 bases each). CDR1 is SEHNR, CDR2 FQNEAQ, per germline (reference sequence). The length of the CDR3 is 13 residues. In DNA form, the CDR3 reads TGTGCCAGCGGCGACGGGGGCAAAGAGACGCAGTATTGG. It codes for CASGDGGKETQYW.

V is TRBV9 and J is TRBJ2-7; maybe TRBD2 (5 bases). The CDR3 is 15 amino acids. CDR1 and CDR2 (germline): SGDLS, YYNGEE. In DNA, the CDR3 is TGTGCCAGCAGCTTATGGACGGCCCGTGCCGGGGAGCTGTACGTC. Translation gives CASSLWTARAGELYV.

CDR3 nucleotides: TGTGCCAGCAGCCGCCAAAAAAGCGGGGGGAGTGATGAGCAGTTCTTC. It specifies CASSRQKSGGSDEQFF. This sequence joins TRBV7-2 and TRBJ2-1, with 9 bases fitting TRBD2. After removal of 5 bases from V and 8 bases from J, the junction contained 13 bases not matched to a gene. Germline CDR1 SGHTA, CDR2 FQGNSA. This CDR3 is built from 16 residues.

On this clonotype: One end of the junction varies from germline; a read error may be responsible. The genes are TRBV7-2 and TRBJ2-3; D not resolved. Germline-derived CDR1 and CDR2 are SGHTA and FQGNSA. The CDR3 is 14 residues long. The CDR3 bases are TGTGCCAGCAGCTTAGGACCCTTACCCGATCAGTACTTCTTT. It is translated as CASSLGPLPDQYFF.

V and J are TRBV15 and TRBJ2-7, with D unresolved. This CDR3 has 14 residues. V dropped 5 bases and J dropped 2 bases, with 13 bases sitting between them. Germline lookup yields CDR1 LNHNV and CDR2 YYDKDF (reference sequence). The CDR3, as DNA: TGTGCCACCAGCTTGGCCCGGAACCCCTACGAGCAGTACTTC. This sequence encodes CATSLARNPYEQYF.

Points on this clonotype: The junction does not match germline at one end; this may be a read error. The chain joins TRBV9 to TRBJ2-3; 7 positions agree with TRBD2. The germline V gene has CDR1 SGDLS and CDR2 YYNGEE. The CDR3 consists of 17 residues. CDR3 protein: CASSAGASGTSIDTQYF. The CDR3 DNA reads TGTGCCAGCAGCGCGGGCGCGAGCGGGACCAGCATAGATACGCAGTATTTT. Drawing the rest from reference TRBV9 and TRBJ2-3, the complete variable domain is DSGVTQTPKHLITATGQRVTLRCSPRSGDLSVYWYQQSLDQGLQFLIQYYNGEERAKGNILERFSAQQFPDLHSELNLSSLELGDSALYFCASSAGASGTSIDTQYFGPGTRLTVL.

Note on this clonotype: The junction departs from the called germline gene at one end, perhaps through a read error. The chain carries TRBV15 and TRBJ2-7; weak D call: TRBD2 (5 bases). This CDR3 is built from 14 residues. Germline lookup yields CDR1 LNHNV and CDR2 YYDKDF (reference sequence). CDR3 amino acids: CASSLSGSQEAQYF. CDR3 sequence (DNA): TGTGCCAGCAGCCTGAGCGGTAGCCAAGAGGCCCAGTACTTC.

The gene calls are TRBV20-1 and TRBJ2-5; D is perhaps TRBD1 (5 bases). Between the trimmed V and J ends, which lost 6 bases and 5 bases, there was a span of 10 bases. Per the germline V gene, CDR1 is DFQATT and CDR2 is SNEGSKA (reference sequence). The CDR3 loop spans 11 amino acids. CDR3 nucleotide sequence: TGCAGTGCGGCTAAGGGGGAGACCCAGTACTTC. It translates to CSAAKGETQYF.

The CDR3 DNA reads TGTGCCAGCAGCATAGCTAGTAAACAAGAGACCCAGTACTTC. This translates into CASSIASKQETQYF. This sequence joins TRBV11-3 and TRBJ2-5; D is undetermined. V gave up 5 bases and J gave up 2 bases, with 12 bases separating them. This CDR3 comprises 14 residues. Germline V gene data show CDR1 as SGHNT and CDR2 as YENEEA.

Only one count was recorded for this clonotype. The junction does not match germline at one end; this may be a read error. This chain uses TRBV7-8 with TRBJ2-1, with D possibly TRBD2 on 5 matching bases. The CDR3 is 15 residues long. Germline CDR1 SGHVS, CDR2 FQNEAQ. The CDR3 region is CASSIARGPDNEQFF. For the CDR3, the DNA is TGTGCCAGCAGCATAGCGAGAGGACCCGACAATGAGCAGTTCTTC.

On this clonotype itself: The missing conserved phenylalanine or tryptophan at the end of this CDR3 makes a read error likely. Because the CDR3's place on the DNA is in doubt, the DNA is left out and the CDR3 is given as listed by TCRdb. The V call is TRBV7-8, the J call TRBJ2-1; TRBD1 is taken as the D call from the table, unchecked against the DNA. CDR1 and CDR2 (germline): SGHVS, FQNEAQ. The CDR3 has 13 amino acids, counting both end residues. CDR3 loop: CATSFDPDGTEFS.